These 14 T cell receptor beta chains were sequenced from one sample in a study of patients and donors after allogeneic stem cell transplantation. TCRdb ran MiXCR on the RT-PCR reads and lists one entry per CDR3 protein. Of about a million distinct CDR3 sequences listed, under 20% are singletons. Specimen: blood, either unsorted or a sorted T cell fraction (not recorded which). The receptors were sampled from a human donor who was either an allogeneic HSCT recipient or a stem cell or donor lymphocyte infusion donor (not recorded which). It is not recorded whose cells these are; they may come from a transplant donor.

The chain couples TRBV5-6 to TRBJ1-5; no clear D. V lost 0 bases to trimming and J lost 2 bases, with 6 bases between them. From germline, CDR1 is SGHDT and CDR2 YYEEEE. The CDR3 spans 14 residues. CDR3 sequence (DNA): TGTGCCAGCAGCTTGGCGTCAGGCAATCAGCCCCAGCATTTT. It is translated as CASSLASGNQPQHF.

This clonotype has more than one count but fewer than ten. The chain has TRBV20-1 and TRBJ2-5, with TRBD2 matching 7 bases. After removal of 6 bases from V and 5 bases from J, the junction contained 15 bases not matched to a gene. The germline gives CDR1 DFQATT, CDR2 SNEGSKA (reference sequence). This CDR3 has 15 residues. This CDR3 reads CSAKSAGRAWETQYF. The CDR3 nucleotides read TGCAGTGCCAAATCCGCGGGGAGGGCCTGGGAGACCCAGTACTTC.

This clonotype has just a few counts. The rearrangement joins TRBV11-1 to TRBJ2-1, with 8 positions matching TRBD2. The V segment lost 2 bases and the J segment 7 bases; nucleotides outside the gene matches: 16. This CDR3 region has 18 residues. Germline V CDR1 and CDR2: SGHAT, FQDESV (reference sequence). For the CDR3, the DNA is TGTGCCAGCAGCTTATTAGTGGCTAGCGGGTCCACGGCAAATGAGCAGTTCTTC. Translating gives CASSLLVASGSTANEQFF. Full variable domain (outside the CDR3, taken from reference TRBV11-1 and TRBJ2-1): EAEVAQSPRYKITEKSQAVAFWCDPISGHATLYWYRQILGQGPELLVQFQDESVVDDSQLPKDRFSAERLKGVDSTLKIQPAELGDSAMYLCASSLLVASGSTANEQFFGPGTRLTVL.

This clonotype was seen a handful of times. The rearrangement joins TRBV12-3 or TRBV12-4 to TRBJ1-4; a weak D match, TRBD1 (6 bases). This CDR3 has 13 residues. V gave up 7 bases and J gave up 5 bases, with 11 bases separating them. Here the CDR3 reads CASTRGGNEKLFF. DNA of the CDR3: TGTGCCAGCACCCGAGGGGGGAATGAAAAACTGTTTTTT.

This clonotype was counted ten times or more. The chain carries TRBV24-1 and TRBJ1-1, with unresolved D. V gave up 4 bases and J gave up 6 bases, with 8 bases separating them. Germline V CDR1 and CDR2: KGHDR, SFDVKD. The CDR3 totals 12 residues. CDR3 in amino acids: CATSDRTAEAFF. The CDR3, as DNA: TGTGCCACCAGTGACCGGACTGCTGAAGCTTTCTTT.

The chain carries TRBV5-1 and TRBJ1-1; D unclear. The CDR3 has 14 amino acids. Germline V gives CDR1 SGHRS, CDR2 YFSETQ. Trimming removed 0 bases at V and 2 bases at J, with 8 bases between. CDR3 bases: TGCGCCAGCAGCTTGGCGGATATAAACACTGAAGCTTTCTTT. Amino acids: CASSLADINTEAFF.

This clonotype was observed a handful of times. This chain uses TRBV5-1 with TRBJ2-7; tentatively, D is TRBD2 (5 bases). Germline loops: CDR1 SGHRS, CDR2 YFSETQ. There are 14 residues in the CDR3. V lost 4 bases and J lost 0, with 11 bases in between. This chain's CDR3 is CASSGGLISYEQYF. CDR3 nucleotides: TGCGCCAGCAGCGGAGGACTGATCTCCTACGAGCAGTACTTC.

There are many counts of this clonotype. The CDR3 reads CASSEDRGNTGANVLTF. The CDR3 nucleotides are TGCGCCAGCAGTGAGGACAGGGGAAACACTGGGGCCAACGTCCTGACTTTC. The V gene is TRBV5-1, the J gene TRBJ2-6; 9 bases match TRBD1. Germline V gene lookup returns CDR1 SGHRS and CDR2 YFSETQ. Trimming took 5 bases from V and 2 from J; bases not matched to a gene: 8. This CDR3 has 17 residues.

This clonotype was observed many times. V gene TRBV5-1 combines with J gene TRBJ1-2; no clear D. V shed 4 bases and J shed 2 bases, with 9 bases lying between them. Germline V gene data show CDR1 as SGHRS and CDR2 as YFSETQ. CDR3 size: 13 residues. CDR3 amino acids: CASSADGNYGYTF. The CDR3 DNA follows: TGCGCCAGCAGCGCGGACGGAAACTATGGCTACACCTTC.

There are a few counts of this clonotype. The chain is built from TRBV9 and TRBJ2-3; 9 positions match TRBD2. V lost 1 base, J lost 2 bases, and 11 bases stayed unmatched. The CDR3 loop spans 18 amino acids. Germline CDR1 is SGDLS and CDR2 is YYNGEE. The CDR3 region has the DNA TGTGCCAGCAGCGTAACAACCGCTAGCGGGAAATACACAGATACGCAGTATTTT. Amino acids: CASSVTTASGKYTDTQYF.

This clonotype turned up a few times. The chain employs TRBV7-2 and TRBJ1-4; TRBD1 might be the D (5 bases). V was trimmed by 2 bases and J by 8 bases, leaving 12 bases between them. The CDR3 sequence is 14 residues long. Germline loops: CDR1 SGHTA, CDR2 FQGNSA. The CDR3: CASSLISTAEKLFF. As DNA, the CDR3 is TGTGCCAGCAGCTTAATATCGACAGCCGAAAAACTGTTTTTT.

The chain couples TRBV2 to TRBJ1-3; D is perhaps TRBD1 (6 bases). The CDR3 contains 14 residues. Trimming pared 4 bases from V and 4 bases from J, leaving 11 bases between. The germline V gene has CDR1 SNHLY and CDR2 FYNNEI. This CDR3 reads CASSAGAPGNTIYF. CDR3 in DNA: TGTGCCAGCAGTGCGGGGGCACCAGGAAACACCATATATTTT.

This rearrangement joins TRBV19 to TRBJ2-1; TRBD1 might be the D (5 bases). The CDR3 consists of 16 residues. Germline CDR1 reads LNHDA; CDR2 reads SQIVND (reference sequence). The V and J ends lost 5 bases and 4 bases respectively, with 18 bases between them. CDR3 nucleotide sequence: TGTGCCAGTAGTGCCCAACGGACACGTTTATACAATGAGCAGTTCTTC. Translating it yields CASSAQRTRLYNEQFF.

The chain employs TRBV6-1 and TRBJ2-3, with TRBD1 identical over 7 bases. The germline V gene has CDR1 MNHNS and CDR2 SASEGT. The CDR3 covers 13 residues. V was pared by 6 bases and J by 6 bases, with 6 bases of the junction left unmatched. This CDR3 is CASRTGSSDTQYF. DNA of the CDR3: TGTGCCAGCAGGACAGGGAGTTCGGATACGCAGTATTTT.